The T cell receptor (beta chain) described here comes from a study of blood T cell repertoires in COVID-19. On the study more broadly: T cells, B-cell-depleted T cells, or PBMCs supplied cDNA or gDNA.

This clone was seen just once. Across about 22 US areas, participants ranged in age from about 18 to 100 years. Participant reports of clinical history set cohort assignment. The CDR3 has 16 amino acids. V dropped 3 bases and J dropped 4 bases, with 16 bases sitting between them. The germline V gene has CDR1 MNHNS and CDR2 SASEGT. As processed by the authors: Estimates of nucleated cell counts were drawn from the amplification of reference gene primers. Clones were sequenced by immunoSEQ multiplex PCR, and TCRdb holds only the in-frame ones, with some missing. That table furnishes V, J and clone size, whereas the DNA furnished D and trimming. The table includes about 140,000 clones, about four fifths detected once.

This clonotype originated in a woman aged 18-30 years who had been exposed to COVID-19. V gene TRBV6-1 combines with J gene TRBJ2-1; a possible D gene is TRBD1 (6 bases). The source material was PBMCs or T cells enriched from blood (not recorded which). The CDR3 spells CASSDADGTPYNEQFF. Here the CDR3 DNA reads TGTGCCAGCAGTGACGCTGACGGGACACCTTACAATGAGCAGTTCTTC.